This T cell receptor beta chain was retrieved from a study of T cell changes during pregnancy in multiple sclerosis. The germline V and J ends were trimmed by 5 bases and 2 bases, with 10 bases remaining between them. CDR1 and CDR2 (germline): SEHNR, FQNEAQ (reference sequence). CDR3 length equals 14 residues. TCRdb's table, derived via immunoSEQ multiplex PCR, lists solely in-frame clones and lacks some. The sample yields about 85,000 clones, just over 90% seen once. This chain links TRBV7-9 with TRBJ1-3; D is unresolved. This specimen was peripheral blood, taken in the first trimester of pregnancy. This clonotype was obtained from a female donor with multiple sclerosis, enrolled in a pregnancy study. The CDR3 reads CASSTSKAGNTIYF. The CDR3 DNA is TGTGCCAGCAGCACCTCTAAAGCTGGAAACACCATATATTTT.